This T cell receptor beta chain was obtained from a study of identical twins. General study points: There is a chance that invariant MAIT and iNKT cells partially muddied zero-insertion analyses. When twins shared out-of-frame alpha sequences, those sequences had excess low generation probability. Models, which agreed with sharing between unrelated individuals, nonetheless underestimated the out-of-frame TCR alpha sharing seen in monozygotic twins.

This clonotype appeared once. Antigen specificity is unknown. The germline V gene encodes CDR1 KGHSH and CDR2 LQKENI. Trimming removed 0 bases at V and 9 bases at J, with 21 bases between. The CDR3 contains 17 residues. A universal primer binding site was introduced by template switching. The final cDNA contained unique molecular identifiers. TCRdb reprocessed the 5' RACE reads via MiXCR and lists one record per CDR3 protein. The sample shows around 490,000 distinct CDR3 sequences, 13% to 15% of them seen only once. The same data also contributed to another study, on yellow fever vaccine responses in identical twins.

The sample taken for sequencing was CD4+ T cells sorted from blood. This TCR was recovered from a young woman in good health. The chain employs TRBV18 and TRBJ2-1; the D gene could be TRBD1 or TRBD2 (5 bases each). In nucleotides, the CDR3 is TGTGCCAGCTCACCACCGTTAGGGGCTCCGGGATTAGGTGAGCAGTTCTTC. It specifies CASSPPLGAPGLGEQFF.